These 22 T cell receptor beta chains were all obtained from the same sample, sequenced in a study of PD-L1 blockade in urothelial cancer. Produced via immunoSEQ multiplex PCR; TCRdb's table is partial and in-frame only. The sample yields about 29,000 clones, approximately 89% seen once. The sequenced sample was PBMCs, obtained around atezolizumab (anti-PD-L1) treatment. The receptors stem from a man aged 45-65 years with urothelial cancer.

J is TRBJ1-1 and V is TRBV29-1; D possibly corresponds to TRBD1 (6 bases). V lost 4 bases, J lost 0 bases, and 9 bases lay in between. CDR3 length equals 13 residues. Germline V gene lookup returns CDR1 SQVTM and CDR2 ANQGSEA. The CDR3 here is CSVGQVMNTEAFF. DNA of the CDR3: TGCAGCGTTGGACAGGTGATGAACACTGAAGCTTTCTTT. The full variable domain, rest sourced from reference TRBV29-1 and TRBJ1-1, is SAVISQKPSRDICQRGTSLTIQCQVDSQVTMMFWYRQQPGQSLTLIATANQGSEATYESGFVIDKFPISRPNLTFSTLTVSNMSPEDSSIYLCSVGQVMNTEAFFGQGTRLTVV.

This chain connects TRBV19 to TRBJ1-1; 10 nucleotides match TRBD1. The germline V gene encodes CDR1 LNHDA and CDR2 SQIVND (reference sequence). The CDR3 is 16 residues long. V lost 1 base, J lost 1 base, and 3 bases stayed unmatched. CDR3 nucleotides: TGTGCCAGTAGTATAGGGGGGGACAGGGGGAACACTGAAGCTTTCTTT. Residues: CASSIGGDRGNTEAFF.

The rearrangement uses TRBV4-3 and TRBJ2-1, with 10 nucleotides matching TRBD2. The CDR3 runs 18 residues. Germline V gene data show CDR1 as LGHNA and CDR2 as YSLEER. V shed 1 base, J shed 4 bases, and the junction held 10 bases outside the gene matches. The CDR3 is CASSQVSSAGGNYNEQFF. In DNA, the CDR3 is TGCGCCAGCAGCCAAGTGTCGTCAGCGGGAGGGAATTACAATGAGCAGTTCTTC.

The chain combines TRBV5-1 with TRBJ2-7; a weak D match, TRBD1 (6 bases). V was clipped by 1 base and J by 2 bases, with 10 bases between them. This CDR3 comprises 14 residues. CDR1 and CDR2 from the germline V gene are SGHRS and YFSETQ. The CDR3 is CASSLLGAAYEQYF. Here the CDR3 DNA reads TGCGCCAGCAGCTTGCTGGGGGCCGCCTACGAGCAGTACTTC.

The CDR3 sequence is CASSLDRYYGYTF. As DNA, the CDR3 is TGTGCCAGCAGCCTGGACAGGTACTATGGCTACACCTTC. The chain carries TRBV27 and TRBJ1-2; 7 bases line up with TRBD1. Unmatched junction bases numbered 4, after V lost 6 bases and J lost 3 bases. The CDR3 extends over 13 amino acids. Germline V gives CDR1 MNHEY, CDR2 SMNVEV (reference sequence).

The chain carries TRBV12-5 and TRBJ2-7, with 12 nucleotides matching TRBD2. The germline V gene encodes CDR1 LGHNT and CDR2 FRNRAP. J was trimmed by 1 base and V by 7 bases; bases with no gene match: 5. This CDR3 has 15 amino acids. Here the CDR3 reads CASASGTSGSYEQYF. The CDR3 DNA follows: TGTGCTAGTGCCTCGGGGACTAGCGGGTCCTACGAGCAGTACTTC.

The chain joins TRBV7-6 to TRBJ2-5, with 11 bases matching TRBD1. The CDR3 has 16 amino acids. Germline V lookup: CDR1 SGHVS, CDR2 FNYEAQ. Trimming cost V 5 bases and J 4 bases; bases outside gene matches: 9. The CDR3 region is CASSRNAGTGGETQYF. In DNA form, the CDR3 reads TGTGCCAGCAGCCGAAACGCCGGGACAGGGGGAGAGACCCAGTACTTC. Complete variable domain (other parts from reference TRBV7-6 and TRBJ2-5): GAGVSQSPRYKVTKRGQDVALRCDPISGHVSLYWYRQALGQGPEFLTYFNYEAQQDKSGLPNDRFSAERPEGSISTLTIQRTEQRDSAMYRCASSRNAGTGGETQYFGPGTRLLVL.

This chain links TRBV7-3 with TRBJ2-1, with 9 bases aligning to TRBD2. Unmatched junction bases numbered 7, after V lost 2 bases and J lost 2 bases. The CDR3 contains 17 residues. CDR1 is SGHTA, CDR2 FQGTGA, per germline. The CDR3 loop reads CASSLSSKRGAYNEQFF. CDR3 DNA sequence: TGTGCCAGCAGCTTATCCTCCAAGCGGGGGGCCTACAATGAGCAGTTCTTC. The full variable domain, in which reference TRBV7-3 and TRBJ2-1 provide the parts outside the CDR3, is GAGVSQTPSNKVTEKGKYVELRCDPISGHTALYWYRQSLGQGPEFLIYFQGTGAADDSGLPNDRFFAVRPEGSVSTLKIQRTERGDSAVYLCASSLSSKRGAYNEQFFGPGTRLTVL.

The V call is TRBV7-5, the J call TRBJ2-5; the D call TRBD2 from the table was never checked on the DNA. TRBV7-5 is a pseudogene. This CDR3 has 21 residues. The CDR3 bases are TGTGCCAGAAGCGCCATTCCCGGGACAACGATCAAGACTAGCCACCAAGAGACCCAGTACTTC. This codes for CARSAIPGTTIKTSHQETQYF.

The CDR3 sequence is CASSQYPQTSSSYEQYF. The DNA for the CDR3 is TGTGCCAGCAGCCAGTACCCCCAGACATCGAGCTCCTACGAGCAGTACTTC. The chain employs TRBV9 and TRBJ2-7; D remains ambiguous. The germline V gene encodes CDR1 SGDLS and CDR2 YYNGEE. Trimming cost V 4 bases and J 0 bases, with 20 bases left between them. CDR3 length: 17 residues.

The V gene is TRBV28, the J gene TRBJ1-2; perhaps TRBD1 as D (6 bases). The CDR3 extends over 13 amino acids. The V gene's germline CDR1 is MDHEN and CDR2 SYDVKM. Deletions cut 6 bases from V and 5 bases from J, with 13 bases between. The CDR3 here is CASSETGSYGYTF. The CDR3 bases are TGTGCCAGCAGCGAGACAGGTTCTTATGGCTACACCTTC.

The rearrangement uses TRBV10-1 and TRBJ2-1; D perhaps matches TRBD1 (7 bases). Trimming pared 4 bases from V and 4 bases from J, leaving 11 bases between. This CDR3 has 14 residues. The V gene's germline CDR1 is WNHNN and CDR2 SYGVQD (reference sequence). The CDR3 bases are TGCGCCAGCAGTGGCGGGACAGCTTACAATGAGCAGTTCTTC. It yields the protein CASSGGTAYNEQFF.

The rearrangement joins TRBV21-1 to TRBJ2-3; TRBD1 is taken as the D call from the table, unchecked against the DNA. TRBV21-1 is described as a pseudogene. The CDR3 is 15 residues long. CDR3 sequence (DNA): TGTGCCAGCAGTCGCCGGGACAGGAGAACCTATACGCAGTATTTT. It is translated as CASSRRDRRTYTQYF.

This chain connects TRBV9 to TRBJ2-6; possibly TRBD1 for D (6 bases). Deletions cut 0 bases from V and 8 bases from J, with 12 bases between. CDR3 length equals 15 residues. CDR1 is SGDLS and CDR2 is YYNGEE in the germline V gene. In DNA, the CDR3 is TGTGCCAGCAGCGTAGAAGGGGGTCGGACCAACGTCCTGACTTTC. Translation gives CASSVEGGRTNVLTF.

This chain joins TRBV12-5 and TRBJ2-7; D possibly corresponds to TRBD2 (6 bases). V was clipped by 0 bases and J by 6 bases, with 18 bases between them. The germline CDR1 and CDR2 sequences are LGHNT and FRNRAP. The CDR3 has 16 amino acids. CDR3 loop: CASGLVGGIHIGEQYF. The CDR3 DNA is TGTGCTAGTGGTTTGGTAGGCGGGATCCATATCGGCGAGCAGTACTTC.

This clone was observed a single time. V usage is TRBV27 and J usage is TRBJ2-4; a weak D match, TRBD1 (5 bases). The CDR3 sequence is 15 residues long. Between the trimmed V and J ends, which lost 3 bases and 0 bases, there was a span of 9 bases. Germline V gives CDR1 MNHEY, CDR2 SMNVEV (reference sequence). CDR3 in DNA: TGTGCCAGCAGTTTGACAGTACTAGCCAAAAACATTCAGTACTTC. Encoded protein: CASSLTVLAKNIQYF.

The chain has TRBV7-9 and TRBJ2-7, with TRBD2 matching over 7 bases. CDR3 length: 14 residues. Germline loops: CDR1 SEHNR, CDR2 FQNEAQ (reference sequence). V gave up 3 bases and J gave up 1 base; unmatched junction bases: 3. The CDR3 coding sequence is TGTGCCAGCAGCTTGAGCGGGGTTTCCTACGAGCAGTACTTC. Translation: CASSLSGVSYEQYF.

This clone has a single count. The chain has TRBV11-3 and TRBJ1-1; D gene unclear. Trimming left V 5 bases short and J 3 bases short, with 10 bases between. This CDR3 has 13 residues. The germline V gene encodes CDR1 SGHNT and CDR2 YENEEA. The CDR3 nucleotides are TGTGCCAGCAGCCTTATCGGGGACACTGAAGCTTTCTTT. Translating it yields CASSLIGDTEAFF.

J is TRBJ2-7 and V is TRBV6-1; no reliable D call. The CDR3 has 11 residues. Germline CDR1 and CDR2: MNHNS and SASEGT. The V gene lost 8 bases and the J gene lost 4 bases, with 9 bases spanning the gap. CDR3 in DNA: TGTGCCAGCGGGTACAGATACGAGCAGTACTTC. Encoded protein: CASGYRYEQYF.

J is TRBJ1-5 and V is TRBV4-1; D is ambiguous. CDR3 length: 15 residues. The germline gives CDR1 MGHRA, CDR2 YSYEKL. The V and J ends lost 0 bases and 7 bases respectively, with 13 bases between them. The CDR3 DNA follows: TGCGCCAGCAGCCAAGATCGCGGGGATCGACAGCCCCAGCATTTT. Translated: CASSQDRGDRQPQHF.

The rearrangement uses TRBV10-3 and TRBJ1-5; D unresolved. CDR3 length: 14 amino acids. V was trimmed by 1 base and J by 2 bases, leaving 6 bases between them. The germline V gene has CDR1 ENHRY and CDR2 SYGVKD. DNA of the CDR3: TGTGCCATCAGTGAGTACGGGGGCAATCAGCCCCAGCATTTT. Its protein is CAISEYGGNQPQHF.

The chain couples TRBV7-9 to TRBJ2-5; 8 positions match TRBD2. CDR3 length: 16 residues. V lost 0 bases to trimming and J lost 2 bases; unmatched junction nucleotides: 5. From germline, CDR1 is SEHNR and CDR2 FQNEAQ (reference sequence). The CDR3 coding sequence is TGTGCCAGCAGCTTAGCGGGGAGCGGGGGACAAGAGACCCAGTACTTC. Translation gives CASSLAGSGGQETQYF. Drawing the rest from reference TRBV7-9 and TRBJ2-5, the complete variable domain is DTGVSQNPRHKITKRGQNVTFRCDPISEHNRLYWYRQTLGQGPEFLTYFQNEAQLEKSRLLSDRFSAERPKGSFSTLEIQRTEQGDSAMYLCASSLAGSGGQETQYFGPGTRLLVL.